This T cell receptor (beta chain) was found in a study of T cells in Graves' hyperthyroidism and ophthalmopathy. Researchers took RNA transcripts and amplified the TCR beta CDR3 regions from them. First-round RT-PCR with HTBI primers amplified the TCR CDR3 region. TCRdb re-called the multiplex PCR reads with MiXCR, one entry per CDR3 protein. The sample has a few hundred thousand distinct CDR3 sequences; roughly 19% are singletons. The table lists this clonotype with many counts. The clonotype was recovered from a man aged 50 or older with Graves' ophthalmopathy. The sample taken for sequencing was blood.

The chain's CDR3 is CASSQRENTEAFF. The CDR3 DNA reads as TGTGCCAGCAGTCAAAGGGAGAACACTGAAGCTTTCTTT. V gene TRBV2 combines with J gene TRBJ1-1, with unresolved D. The CDR3 has 13 amino acids. V was clipped by 5 bases and J by 1 base, with 8 bases between them. Per germline, CDR1 SNHLY and CDR2 FYNNEI.